This T cell receptor (beta chain) was obtained from a study of blood T cells in healthy people across ages. The sample holds many counts of this clonotype. The antigen is unknown. General study points: Fewer expanded clones and more diversity marked long-lived versus aged donors.

Next came a second PCR, run for about 6 to 12 cycles, which used a sample-barcoded 5' primer along with a J-beta primer mix. TCRdb re-called the 5' RACE reads through MiXCR, storing one row per CDR3 protein. The table has 750,000 to 950,000 distinct CDR3 sequences, roughly 25% seen once. These data also featured in a second study, about T cells of mothers and their children.

This clonotype originated in a boy between 10 and 17 years old in good health. Sequencing input: blood.

Here the CDR3 reads CASSLDRDYEQYF. In nucleotides, the CDR3 is TGCGCCAGCAGCTTGGACAGGGACTACGAGCAGTACTTC. The genes are TRBV5-1 and TRBJ2-7; D possibly corresponds to TRBD1 (6 bases). Trimming removed 0 bases from V and 3 bases from J, with 7 bases in between. The CDR3 length is 13 residues. Germline assignment: CDR1 SGHRS and CDR2 YFSETQ. The full variable domain, in which reference TRBV5-1 and TRBJ2-7 provide the parts outside the CDR3, is KAGVTQTPRYLIKTRGQQVTLSCSPISGHRSVSWYQQTPGQGLQFLFEYFSETQRNKGNFPGRFSGRQFSNSRSEMNVSTLELGDSALYLCASSLDRDYEQYFGPGTRLTVT.